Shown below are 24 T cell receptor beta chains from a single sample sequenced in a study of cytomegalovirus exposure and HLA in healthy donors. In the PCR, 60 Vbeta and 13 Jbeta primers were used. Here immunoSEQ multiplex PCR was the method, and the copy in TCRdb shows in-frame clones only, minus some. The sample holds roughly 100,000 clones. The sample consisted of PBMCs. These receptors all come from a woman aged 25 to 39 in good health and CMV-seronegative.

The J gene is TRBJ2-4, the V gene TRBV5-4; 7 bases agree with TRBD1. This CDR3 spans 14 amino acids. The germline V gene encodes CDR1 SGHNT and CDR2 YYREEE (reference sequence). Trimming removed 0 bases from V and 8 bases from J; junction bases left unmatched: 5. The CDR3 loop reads CASSLGGTADIQYF. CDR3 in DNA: TGTGCCAGCAGCTTGGGTGGGACAGCGGACATTCAGTACTTC.

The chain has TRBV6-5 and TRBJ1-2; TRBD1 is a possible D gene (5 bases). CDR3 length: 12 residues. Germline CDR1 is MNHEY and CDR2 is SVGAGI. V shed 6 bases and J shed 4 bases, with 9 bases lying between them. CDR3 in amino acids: CASSSGGYGYTF. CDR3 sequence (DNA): TGTGCCAGCAGCTCCGGGGGCTATGGCTACACCTTC.

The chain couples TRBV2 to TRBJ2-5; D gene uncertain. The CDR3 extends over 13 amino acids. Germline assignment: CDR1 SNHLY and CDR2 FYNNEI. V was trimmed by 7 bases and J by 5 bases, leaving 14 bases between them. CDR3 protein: CASTARSGETQYF. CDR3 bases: TGTGCCAGCACCGCGAGGTCCGGGGAGACCCAGTACTTC.

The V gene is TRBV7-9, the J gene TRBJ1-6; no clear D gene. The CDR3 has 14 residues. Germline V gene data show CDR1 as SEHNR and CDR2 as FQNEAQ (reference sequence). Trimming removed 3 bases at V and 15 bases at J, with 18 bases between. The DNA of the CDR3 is TGTGCCAGCAGCTTTACCAGGTCAGATGGTTTCCTCCACTTT. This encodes CASSFTRSDGFLHF.

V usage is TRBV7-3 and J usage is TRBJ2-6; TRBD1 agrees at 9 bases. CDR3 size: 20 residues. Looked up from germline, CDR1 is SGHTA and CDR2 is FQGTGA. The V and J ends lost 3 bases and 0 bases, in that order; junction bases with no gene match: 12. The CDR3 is CASSLSPPGQGSSGANVLTF. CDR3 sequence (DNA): TGTGCCAGCAGCTTGAGCCCTCCGGGACAGGGTAGCTCTGGGGCCAACGTCCTGACTTTC. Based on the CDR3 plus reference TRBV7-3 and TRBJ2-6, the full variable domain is GAGVSQTPSNKVTEKGKYVELRCDPISGHTALYWYRQSLGQGPEFLIYFQGTGAADDSGLPNDRFFAVRPEGSVSTLKIQRTERGDSAVYLCASSLSPPGQGSSGANVLTFGAGSRLTVL.

CDR3 sequence (DNA): TGTGCCAGCAGCGAAGGTGGAACAGGCGACGACCTAAGCACAGATACGCAGTATTTT. As protein: CASSEGGTGDDLSTDTQYF. This sequence joins TRBV7-9 and TRBJ2-3; tentative D call: TRBD1 (5 bases). CDR1 is SEHNR and CDR2 is FQNEAQ in the germline V gene (reference sequence). Trimming took off 5 bases at V and 0 bases at J, with 24 bases between the two ends. The CDR3 is made up of 19 amino acids.

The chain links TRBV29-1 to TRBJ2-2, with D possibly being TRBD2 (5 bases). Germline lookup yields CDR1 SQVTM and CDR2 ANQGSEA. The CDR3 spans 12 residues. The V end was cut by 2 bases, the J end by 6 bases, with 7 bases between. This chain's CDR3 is CSVETGSGELFF. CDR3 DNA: TGCAGCGTTGAAACGGGGTCCGGGGAGCTGTTTTTT.

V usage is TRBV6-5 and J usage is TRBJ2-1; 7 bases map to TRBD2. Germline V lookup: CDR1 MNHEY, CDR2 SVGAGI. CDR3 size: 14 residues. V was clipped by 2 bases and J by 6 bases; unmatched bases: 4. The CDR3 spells CASSYGGGGNEQFF. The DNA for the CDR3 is TGTGCCAGCAGTTACGGGGGGGGTGGCAATGAGCAGTTCTTC.

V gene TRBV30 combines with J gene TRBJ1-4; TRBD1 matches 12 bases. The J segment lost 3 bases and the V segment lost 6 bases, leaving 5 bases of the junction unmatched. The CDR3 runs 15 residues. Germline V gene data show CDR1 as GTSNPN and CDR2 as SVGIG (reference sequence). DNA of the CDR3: TGTGCCTGCGGGACAGGGGGCATCGCTAATGAAAAACTGTTTTTT. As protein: CACGTGGIANEKLFF.

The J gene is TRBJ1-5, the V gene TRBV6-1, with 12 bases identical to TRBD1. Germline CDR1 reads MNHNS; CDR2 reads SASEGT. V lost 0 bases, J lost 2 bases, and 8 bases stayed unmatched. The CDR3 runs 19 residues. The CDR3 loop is CASSEAGTGGYAGNQPQHF. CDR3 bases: TGTGCCAGCAGTGAAGCAGGGACAGGGGGCTATGCGGGCAATCAGCCCCAGCATTTT.

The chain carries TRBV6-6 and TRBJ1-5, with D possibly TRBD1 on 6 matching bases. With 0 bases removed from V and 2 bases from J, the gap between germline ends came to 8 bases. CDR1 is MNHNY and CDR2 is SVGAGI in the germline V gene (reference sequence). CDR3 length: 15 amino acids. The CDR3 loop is CASSYSRQGNQPQHF. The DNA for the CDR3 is TGTGCCAGCAGTTACTCGAGACAGGGCAATCAGCCCCAGCATTTT.

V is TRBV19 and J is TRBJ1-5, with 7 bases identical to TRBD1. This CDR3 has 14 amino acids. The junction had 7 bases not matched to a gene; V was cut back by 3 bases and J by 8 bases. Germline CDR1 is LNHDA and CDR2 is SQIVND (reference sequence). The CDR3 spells CASSIYGTAEPQHF. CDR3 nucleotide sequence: TGTGCCAGTAGTATTTACGGGACAGCTGAGCCCCAGCATTTT.

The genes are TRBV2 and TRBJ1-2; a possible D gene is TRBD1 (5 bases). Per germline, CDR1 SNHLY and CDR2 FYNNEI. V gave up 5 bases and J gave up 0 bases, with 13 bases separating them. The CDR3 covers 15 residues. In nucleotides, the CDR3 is TGTGCCAGCAGTACCTTACAGGATTCTAACTATGGCTACACCTTC. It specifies CASSTLQDSNYGYTF.

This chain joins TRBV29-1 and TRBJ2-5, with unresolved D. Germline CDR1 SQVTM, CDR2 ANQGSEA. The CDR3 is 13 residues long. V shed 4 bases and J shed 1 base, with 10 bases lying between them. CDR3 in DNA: TGCAGCGTTGTGGGCCAGACCCAAGAGACCCAGTACTTC. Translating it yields CSVVGQTQETQYF.

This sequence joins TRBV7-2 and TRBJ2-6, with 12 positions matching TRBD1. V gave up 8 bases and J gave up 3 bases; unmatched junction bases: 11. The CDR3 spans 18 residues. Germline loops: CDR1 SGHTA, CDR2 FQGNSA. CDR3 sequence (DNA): TGTGCCAGCTCCCCACTGGGACAGGGGGCGTATGGGGCCAACGTCCTGACTTTC. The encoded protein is CASSPLGQGAYGANVLTF.

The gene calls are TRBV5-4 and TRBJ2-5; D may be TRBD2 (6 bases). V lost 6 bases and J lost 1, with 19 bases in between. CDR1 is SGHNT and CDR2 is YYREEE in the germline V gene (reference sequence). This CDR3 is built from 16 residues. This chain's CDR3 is CASNYAGRRTQETQYF. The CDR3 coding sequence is TGTGCCAGCAACTACGCGGGACGCCGGACCCAAGAGACCCAGTACTTC.

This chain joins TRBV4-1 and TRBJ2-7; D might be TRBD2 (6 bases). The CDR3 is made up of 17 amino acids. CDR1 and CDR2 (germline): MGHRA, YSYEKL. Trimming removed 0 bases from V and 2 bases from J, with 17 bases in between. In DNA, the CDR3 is TGCGCCAGCAGCCAAGAAGGTATCGGGAGAAGGACCTACGAGCAGTACTTC. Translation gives CASSQEGIGRRTYEQYF.

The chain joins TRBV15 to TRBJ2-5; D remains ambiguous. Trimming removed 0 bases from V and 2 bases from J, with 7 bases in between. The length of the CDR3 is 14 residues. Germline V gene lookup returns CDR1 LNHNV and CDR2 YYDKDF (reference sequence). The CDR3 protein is CATSRDKQQETQYF. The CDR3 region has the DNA TGTGCCACCAGCAGAGATAAACAGCAAGAGACCCAGTACTTC.

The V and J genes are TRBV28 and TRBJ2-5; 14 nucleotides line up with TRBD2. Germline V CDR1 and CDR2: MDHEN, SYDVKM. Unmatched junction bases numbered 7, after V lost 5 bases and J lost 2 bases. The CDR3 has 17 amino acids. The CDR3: CASSPHRLAGGQETQYF. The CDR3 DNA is TGTGCCAGCAGTCCTCATCGACTAGCGGGAGGGCAAGAGACCCAGTACTTC. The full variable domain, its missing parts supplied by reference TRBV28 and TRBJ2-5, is DVKVTQSSRYLVKRTGEKVFLECVQDMDHENMFWYRQDPGLGLRLIYFSYDVKMKEKGDIPEGYSVSREKKERFSLILESASTNQTSMYLCASSPHRLAGGQETQYFGPGTRLLVL.

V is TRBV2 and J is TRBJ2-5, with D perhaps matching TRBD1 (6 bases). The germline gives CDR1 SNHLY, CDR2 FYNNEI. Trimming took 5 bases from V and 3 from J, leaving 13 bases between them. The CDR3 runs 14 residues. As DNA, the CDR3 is TGTGCCAGCAGTTACACAGGGTCAGAAGAGACCCAGTACTTC. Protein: CASSYTGSEETQYF.

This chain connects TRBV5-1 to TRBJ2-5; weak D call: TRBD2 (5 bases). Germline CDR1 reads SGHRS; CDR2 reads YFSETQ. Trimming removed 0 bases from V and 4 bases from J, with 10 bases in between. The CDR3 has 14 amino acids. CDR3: CASSLASGGETQYF. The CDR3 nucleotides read TGCGCCAGCAGCTTGGCCAGCGGCGGAGAGACCCAGTACTTC.

The CDR3 reads CASRTLAGGFTGELFF. The CDR3 DNA is TGCGCCAGCAGGACTCTAGCGGGAGGGTTCACCGGGGAGCTGTTTTTT. The chain employs TRBV10-1 and TRBJ2-2; TRBD2 agrees at 12 bases. The CDR3 is 16 amino acids. Germline V gives CDR1 WNHNN, CDR2 SYGVQD (reference sequence). The V and J ends lost 6 bases and 4 bases, in that order; junction bases with no gene match: 6.

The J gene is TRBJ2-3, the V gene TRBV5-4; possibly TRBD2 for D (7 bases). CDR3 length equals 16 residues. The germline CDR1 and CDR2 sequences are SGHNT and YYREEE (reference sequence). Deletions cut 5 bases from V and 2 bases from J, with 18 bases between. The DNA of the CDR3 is TGTGCCAGCAGTTGGGGTGTGGCGGGGGCCACAGATACGCAGTATTTT. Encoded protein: CASSWGVAGATDTQYF.

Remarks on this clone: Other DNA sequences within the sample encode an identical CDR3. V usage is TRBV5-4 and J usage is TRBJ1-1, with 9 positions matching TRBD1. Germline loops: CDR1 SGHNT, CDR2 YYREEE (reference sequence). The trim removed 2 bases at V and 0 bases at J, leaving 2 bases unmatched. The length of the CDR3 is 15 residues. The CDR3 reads CASSLGTGLNTEAFF. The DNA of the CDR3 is TGTGCCAGCAGCTTAGGGACAGGGCTGAACACTGAAGCTTTCTTT.